This passage covers 13 T cell receptor beta chains from one sample sequenced in a study of T cell repertoires in cytomegalovirus infection. Their antigens remain unidentified. One entry per CDR3 protein, called by TCRdb with MiXCR from the reads. The table records around 770,000 distinct CDR3 sequences, about 29% of them present only once. Specimen: cultured CD8+ T cells from PBMCs, collected from culture after CMV antigen stimulation. Receptors originate from a human donor in good health (CMV status not recorded). Some clones in this sample may be carry-over from other donors' samples.

V gene TRBV5-1 combines with J gene TRBJ2-1; maybe TRBD2 (6 bases). V dropped 0 bases and J dropped 6 bases, with 16 bases sitting between them. The CDR3 runs 16 residues. Germline CDR1 reads SGHRS; CDR2 reads YFSETQ. The DNA of the CDR3 is TGCGCCAGCAGCTTGGCGGGGGTCCCCGAGTTCAATGAGCAGTTCTTC. This encodes CASSLAGVPEFNEQFF.

This clonotype appeared once. A single base separates this from a much larger clone, so it may be a read error. The rearrangement links TRBV7-9 to TRBJ1-1; unclear D gene. CDR3 length equals 12 residues. Germline V gives CDR1 SEHNR, CDR2 FQNEAQ (reference sequence). The CDR3 here is CASSFRITEALF. CDR3 DNA sequence: TGTGCCAGCAGCTTCAGGATCACTGAAGCTCTCTTT.

Remarks on this clonotype: Since the CDR3 does not end with the conserved phenylalanine or tryptophan, this likely comes from a read error. This rearrangement joins TRBV27 to TRBJ1-1; TRBD1 aligns across 11 bases. There are 14 residues in the CDR3. V shed 4 bases, J shed 5 bases, and the junction held 3 bases outside the gene matches. Per germline, CDR1 MNHEY and CDR2 SMNVEV (reference sequence). In DNA form, the CDR3 reads TGTGCCAGCAGTTACGGGACAGGGGGGACTGAAGCTTTCTCT. This codes for CASSYGTGGTEAFS.

The chain is built from TRBV19 and TRBJ1-1; TRBD1 might be the D (5 bases). The germline V gene has CDR1 LNHDA and CDR2 SQIVND (reference sequence). The CDR3 spans 15 residues. Trimming took off 6 bases at V and 1 base at J, with 15 bases between the two ends. CDR3 sequence (DNA): TGTGCCAGTAGCATGGAGGGGACCGCGAACACTGAAGCTTTCTTT. Translating gives CASSMEGTANTEAFF.

This chain uses TRBV7-9 with TRBJ1-5, with 7 bases matching TRBD1. V shed 3 bases and J 4 bases; nucleotides not matched to a gene: 6. CDR3 length equals 15 residues. Germline V gene data show CDR1 as SEHNR and CDR2 as FQNEAQ (reference sequence). CDR3 amino acids: CASSFTGVGNQPQHF. The CDR3, as DNA: TGTGCCAGCAGCTTCACAGGGGTTGGTAATCAGCCCCAGCATTTT.

This clonotype has a count of ten or more. The V and J genes are TRBV11-2 and TRBJ2-7; TRBD1 matches at 7 bases. J gave up 5 bases and V 6 bases, and 7 bases lay outside the gene matches. The CDR3 runs to 13 residues. Germline V gene lookup returns CDR1 SGHAT and CDR2 FQNNGV. The CDR3 sequence: CASRDREWHEQYV. CDR3 nucleotide sequence: TGTGCCAGCAGAGACAGGGAATGGCACGAGCAGTACGTC.

V and J are TRBV12-3 or TRBV12-4 and TRBJ2-7; D might be TRBD1 (6 bases). This CDR3 is built from 15 residues. V was pared by 4 bases and J by 2 bases, with 15 bases between. CDR3 region: CASSSGQIPPYEQYV. CDR3 DNA sequence: TGTGCCAGCAGTTCCGGACAGATACCACCCTACGAGCAGTACGTC.

This clonotype was seen a handful of times. This sequence joins TRBV27 and TRBJ2-7; TRBD1 is a possible D gene (6 bases). The CDR3 has 15 amino acids. V lost 7 bases and J lost 0, with 16 bases in between. CDR1 MNHEY and CDR2 SMNVEV come from the germline V gene (reference sequence). This chain's CDR3 is CASTVLDRHSYEQYF. In DNA, the CDR3 is TGTGCCAGCACTGTCCTTGACAGGCACTCCTACGAGCAGTACTTC.

This clonotype was detected only once. V and J are TRBV7-9 and TRBJ1-4, with 8 bases aligning to TRBD1. The length of the CDR3 is 15 residues. Germline-derived CDR1 and CDR2 are SEHNR and FQNEAQ (reference sequence). V shed 5 bases, J shed 6 bases, and the junction held 8 bases outside the gene matches. The CDR3 sequence is CASSPLATGDEKLFF. DNA of the CDR3: TGTGCCAGCAGCCCTCTTGCGACAGGGGATGAAAAACTGTTTTTT.

The CDR3 DNA reads TGCAGCGTGCCGACTAGTATATACAATGAGCAGTTCTTC. It codes for CSVPTSIYNEQFF. The J gene is TRBJ2-1, the V gene TRBV29-1; D may be TRBD2 (6 bases). This CDR3 is built from 13 residues. Germline CDR1 and CDR2: SQVTM and ANQGSEA. V dropped 6 bases and J dropped 4 bases, with 13 bases sitting between them.

V gene TRBV7-9 combines with J gene TRBJ2-2; 9 bases are a match to TRBD1. The CDR3 runs to 14 residues. Germline lookup yields CDR1 SEHNR and CDR2 FQNEAQ (reference sequence). V gave up 3 bases and J gave up 6 bases; unmatched junction bases: 2. The CDR3 spells CASSFTGGPGELFF. CDR3 bases: TGTGCCAGCAGCTTCACAGGGGGCCCCGGGGAGCTGTTTTTT.

This clonotype was seen repeatedly, ten times or more. The chain uses TRBV6-1 and TRBJ2-1; D not certain. Germline CDR1 and CDR2: MNHNS and SASEGT. Trimming took 3 bases from V and 2 from J, leaving 8 bases between them. The CDR3 consists of 14 residues. CDR3 sequence (DNA): TGTGCCAGCAGTGAGGGTTTGGCCTACAATGAGCAGTTCTTC. Translated, it gives CASSEGLAYNEQFF.

V gene TRBV7-9 combines with J gene TRBJ1-4; 10 bases line up with TRBD1. V was pared by 0 bases and J by 2 bases, with 0 bases of the junction left unmatched. This CDR3 is built from 16 residues. Germline V gives CDR1 SEHNR, CDR2 FQNEAQ (reference sequence). The chain's CDR3 is CASSLAGQGTNEKLFF. The CDR3 region has the DNA TGTGCCAGCAGCTTAGCGGGACAGGGGACTAATGAAAAACTGTTTTTT.